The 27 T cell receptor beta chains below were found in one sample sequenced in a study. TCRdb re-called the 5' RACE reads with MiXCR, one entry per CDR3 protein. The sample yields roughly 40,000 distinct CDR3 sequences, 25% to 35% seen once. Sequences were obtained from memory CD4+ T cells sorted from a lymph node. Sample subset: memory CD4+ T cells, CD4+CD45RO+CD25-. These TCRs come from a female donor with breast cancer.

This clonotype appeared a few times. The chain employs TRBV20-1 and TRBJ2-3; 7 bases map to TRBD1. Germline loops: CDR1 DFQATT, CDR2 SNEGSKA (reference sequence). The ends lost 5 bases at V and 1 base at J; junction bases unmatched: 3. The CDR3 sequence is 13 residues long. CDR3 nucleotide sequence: TGCAGTGCTCGGGACAGTCGCACAGATACGCAGTATTTT. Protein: CSARDSRTDTQYF.

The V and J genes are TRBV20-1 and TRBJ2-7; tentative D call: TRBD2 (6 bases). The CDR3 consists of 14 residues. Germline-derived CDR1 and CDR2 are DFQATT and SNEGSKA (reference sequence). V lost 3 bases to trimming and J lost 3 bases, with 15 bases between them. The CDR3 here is CSASLRDLRYEQYF. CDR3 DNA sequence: TGCAGTGCTAGCCTCCGGGACTTACGCTACGAGCAGTACTTC.

The CDR3 here is CASSQTGRSSYEQYF. The CDR3 bases are TGTGCCAGCAGCCAGACAGGACGGAGCTCCTACGAGCAGTACTTC. The chain employs TRBV4-2 and TRBJ2-7; tentative D call: TRBD1 (6 bases). Germline CDR1 LGHNA, CDR2 YNFKEQ. The CDR3 is 15 amino acids. Deletions cut 3 bases from V and 0 bases from J, with 12 bases between.

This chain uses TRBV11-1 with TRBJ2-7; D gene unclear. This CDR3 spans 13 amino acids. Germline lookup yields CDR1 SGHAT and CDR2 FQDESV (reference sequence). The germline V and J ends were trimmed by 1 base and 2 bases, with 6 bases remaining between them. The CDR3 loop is CASSLEATYEQYF. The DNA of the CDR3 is TGTGCCAGCAGCTTAGAGGCCACCTACGAGCAGTACTTC.

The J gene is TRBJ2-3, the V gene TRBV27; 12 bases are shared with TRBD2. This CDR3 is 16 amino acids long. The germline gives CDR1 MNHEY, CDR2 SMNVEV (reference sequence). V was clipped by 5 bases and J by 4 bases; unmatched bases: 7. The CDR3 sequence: CASSPILAGGPDTQYF. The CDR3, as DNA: TGTGCCAGCAGTCCCATACTAGCGGGGGGACCAGATACGCAGTATTTT.

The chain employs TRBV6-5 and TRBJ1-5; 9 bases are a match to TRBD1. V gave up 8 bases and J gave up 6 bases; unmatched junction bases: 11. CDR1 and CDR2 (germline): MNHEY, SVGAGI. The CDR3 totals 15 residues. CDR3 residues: CASSSGGQGIQPQHF. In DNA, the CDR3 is TGTGCCAGCTCATCTGGGGGACAGGGAATTCAGCCCCAGCATTTT.

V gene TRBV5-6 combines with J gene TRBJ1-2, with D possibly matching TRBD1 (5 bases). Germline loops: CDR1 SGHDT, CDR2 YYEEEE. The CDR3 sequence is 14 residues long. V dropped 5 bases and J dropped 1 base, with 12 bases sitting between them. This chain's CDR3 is CASRTGTYNYGYTF. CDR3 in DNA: TGTGCCAGCAGAACCGGGACCTATAACTATGGCTACACCTTC.

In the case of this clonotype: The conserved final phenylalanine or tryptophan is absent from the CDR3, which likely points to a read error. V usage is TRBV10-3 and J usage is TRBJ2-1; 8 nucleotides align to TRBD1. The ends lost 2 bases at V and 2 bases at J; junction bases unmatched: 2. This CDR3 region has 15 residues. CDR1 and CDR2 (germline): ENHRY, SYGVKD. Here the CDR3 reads CAISEGRGPYNEQFL. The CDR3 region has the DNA TGTGCCATCAGTGAGGGCAGGGGGCCCTACAATGAGCAGTTCCTC.

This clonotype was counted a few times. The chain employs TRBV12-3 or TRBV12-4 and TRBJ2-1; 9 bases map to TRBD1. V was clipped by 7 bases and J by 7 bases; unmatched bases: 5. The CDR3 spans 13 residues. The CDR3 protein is CASIRTGVNEQFF. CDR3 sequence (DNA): TGTGCCAGCATTCGGACAGGGGTAAATGAGCAGTTCTTC.

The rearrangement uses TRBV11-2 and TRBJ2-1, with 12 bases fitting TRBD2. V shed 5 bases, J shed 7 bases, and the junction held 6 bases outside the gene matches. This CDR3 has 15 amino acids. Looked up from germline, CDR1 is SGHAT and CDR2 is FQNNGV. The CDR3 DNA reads TGTGCCAGCAGCGCGACTAGCGGGAGTGGAAATGAGCAGTTCTTC. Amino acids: CASSATSGSGNEQFF. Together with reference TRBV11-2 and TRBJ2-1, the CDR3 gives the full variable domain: EAGVAQSPRYKIIEKRQSVAFWCNPISGHATLYWYQQILGQGPKLLIQFQNNGVVDDSQLPKDRFSAERLKGVDSTLKIQPAKLEDSAVYLCASSATSGSGNEQFFGPGTRLTVL.

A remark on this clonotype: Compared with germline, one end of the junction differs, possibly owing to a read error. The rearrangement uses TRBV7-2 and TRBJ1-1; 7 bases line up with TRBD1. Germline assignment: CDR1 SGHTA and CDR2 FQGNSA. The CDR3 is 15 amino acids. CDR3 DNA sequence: TGTGCCAGCAGCTTAGCTGCACAGGGGAACGCTGAAGCTTTCTTT. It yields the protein CASSLAAQGNAEAFF.

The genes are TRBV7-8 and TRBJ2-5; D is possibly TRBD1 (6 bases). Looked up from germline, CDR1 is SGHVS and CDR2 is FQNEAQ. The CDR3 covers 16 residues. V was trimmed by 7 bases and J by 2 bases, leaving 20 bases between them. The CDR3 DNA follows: TGTGCCAGCAACCTAAGACAGGCGATTGCTCAAGAGACCCAGTACTTC. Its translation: CASNLRQAIAQETQYF.

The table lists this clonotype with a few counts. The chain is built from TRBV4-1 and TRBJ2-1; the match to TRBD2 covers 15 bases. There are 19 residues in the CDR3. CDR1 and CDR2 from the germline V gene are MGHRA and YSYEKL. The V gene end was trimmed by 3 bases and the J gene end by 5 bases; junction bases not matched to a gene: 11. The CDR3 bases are TGCGCCAGCAGCCATCCCGGACTAGCGGGAGGGCCACACCACAATGAGCAGTTCTTC. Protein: CASSHPGLAGGPHHNEQFF.

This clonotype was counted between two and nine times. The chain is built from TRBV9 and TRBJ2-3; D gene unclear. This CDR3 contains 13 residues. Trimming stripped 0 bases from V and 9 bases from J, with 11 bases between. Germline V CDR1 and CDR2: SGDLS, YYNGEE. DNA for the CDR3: TGTGCCAGCAGCGTAGTAGCTTTGGGGACGCAGTATTTT. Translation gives CASSVVALGTQYF.

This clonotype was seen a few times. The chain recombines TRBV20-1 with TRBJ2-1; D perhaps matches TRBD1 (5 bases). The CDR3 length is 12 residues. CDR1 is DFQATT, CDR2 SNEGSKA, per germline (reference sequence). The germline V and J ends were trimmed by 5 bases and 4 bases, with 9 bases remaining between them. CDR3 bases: TGCAGTGCTCGACAGTCATACAATGAGCAGTTCTTC. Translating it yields CSARQSYNEQFF.

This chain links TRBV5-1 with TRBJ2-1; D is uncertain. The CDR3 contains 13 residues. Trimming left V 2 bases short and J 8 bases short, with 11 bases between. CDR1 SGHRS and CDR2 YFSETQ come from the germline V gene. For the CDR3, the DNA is TGCGCCAGCAGCTTACGGACGGGCCATGAGCAGTTCTTC. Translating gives CASSLRTGHEQFF.

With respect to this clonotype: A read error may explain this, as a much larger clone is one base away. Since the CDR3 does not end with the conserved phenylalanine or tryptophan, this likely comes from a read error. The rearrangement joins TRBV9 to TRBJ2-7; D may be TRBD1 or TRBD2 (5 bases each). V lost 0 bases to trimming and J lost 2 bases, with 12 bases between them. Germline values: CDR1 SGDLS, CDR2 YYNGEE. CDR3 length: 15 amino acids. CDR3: CASSVAPGTTYEQYL. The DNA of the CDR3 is TGTGCCAGCAGCGTAGCCCCCGGGACGACCTACGAGCAGTACCTC.

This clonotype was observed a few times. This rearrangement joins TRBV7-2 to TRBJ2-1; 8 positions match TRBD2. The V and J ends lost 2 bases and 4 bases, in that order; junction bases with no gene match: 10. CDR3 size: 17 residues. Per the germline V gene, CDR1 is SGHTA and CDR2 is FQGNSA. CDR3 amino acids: CASSLTLSGGPYNEQFF. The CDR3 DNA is TGTGCCAGCAGCTTAACGTTGAGCGGGGGCCCTTACAATGAGCAGTTCTTC.

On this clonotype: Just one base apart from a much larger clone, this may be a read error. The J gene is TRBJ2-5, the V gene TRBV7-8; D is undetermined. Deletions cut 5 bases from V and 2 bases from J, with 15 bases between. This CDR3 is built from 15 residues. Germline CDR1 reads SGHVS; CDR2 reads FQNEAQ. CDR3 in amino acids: CASSPRWTVQETQYF. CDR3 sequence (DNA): TGTGCCAGCAGCCCGAGATGGACGGTACAAGAGACCCAGTACTTC.

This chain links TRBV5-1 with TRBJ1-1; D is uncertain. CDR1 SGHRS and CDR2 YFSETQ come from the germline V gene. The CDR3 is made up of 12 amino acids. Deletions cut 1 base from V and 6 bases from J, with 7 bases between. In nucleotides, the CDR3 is TGCGCCAGCAGCTTGCGGCCAGCTGAAGCTTTCTTT. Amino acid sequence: CASSLRPAEAFF. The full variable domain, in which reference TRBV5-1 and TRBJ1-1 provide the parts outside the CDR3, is KAGVTQTPRYLIKTRGQQVTLSCSPISGHRSVSWYQQTPGQGLQFLFEYFSETQRNKGNFPGRFSGRQFSNSRSEMNVSTLELGDSALYLCASSLRPAEAFFGQGTRLTVV.

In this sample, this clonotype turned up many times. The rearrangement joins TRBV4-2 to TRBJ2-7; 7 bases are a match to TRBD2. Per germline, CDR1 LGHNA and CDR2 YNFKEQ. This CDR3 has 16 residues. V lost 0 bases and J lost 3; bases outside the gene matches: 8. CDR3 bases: TGTGCCAGCAGCCAAGAGGGCGGGGGTGATGGCTACGAGCAGTACTTC. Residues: CASSQEGGGDGYEQYF.

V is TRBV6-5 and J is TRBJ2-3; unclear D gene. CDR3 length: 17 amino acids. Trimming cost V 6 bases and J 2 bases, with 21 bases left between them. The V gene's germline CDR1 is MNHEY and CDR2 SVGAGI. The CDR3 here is CASSPYDDLGYTDTQYF. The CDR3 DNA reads TGTGCCAGCAGCCCTTACGACGATTTAGGGTACACAGATACGCAGTATTTT.

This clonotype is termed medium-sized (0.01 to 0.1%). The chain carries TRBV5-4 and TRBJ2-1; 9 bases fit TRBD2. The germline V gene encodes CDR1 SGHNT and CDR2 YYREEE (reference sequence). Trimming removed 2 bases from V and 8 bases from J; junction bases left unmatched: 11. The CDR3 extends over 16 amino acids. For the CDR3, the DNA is TGTGCCAGCAGCTTCCCAGGGACTAGCACAGTCGATGAGCAGTTCTTC. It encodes CASSFPGTSTVDEQFF.

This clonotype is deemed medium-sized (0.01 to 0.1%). The DNA for the CDR3 is TGTGCCAGCAGCTTAAGGGGGAGTGGAGATACGCAGTATTTT. Translating it yields CASSLRGSGDTQYF. The chain has TRBV7-2 and TRBJ2-3; D perhaps matches TRBD1 (6 bases). The ends were cut back, 2 bases at V and 5 bases at J, with 11 bases in the middle. Germline CDR1 is SGHTA and CDR2 is FQGNSA. The CDR3 runs 14 residues.

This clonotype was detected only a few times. CDR3 amino acids: CAEGRLANVGEQFF. The CDR3 DNA reads as TGTGCTGAAGGGAGGCTAGCAAATGTGGGTGAGCAGTTCTTC. The rearrangement uses TRBV7-2 and TRBJ2-1, with a tentative D call TRBD2 (6 bases). This CDR3 is 14 amino acids long. Looked up from germline, CDR1 is SGHTA and CDR2 is FQGNSA.

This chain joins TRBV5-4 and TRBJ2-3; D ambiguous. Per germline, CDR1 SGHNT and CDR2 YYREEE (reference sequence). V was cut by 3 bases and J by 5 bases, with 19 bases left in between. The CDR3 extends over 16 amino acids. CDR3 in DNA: TGTGCCAGCAGCTCAATTTCCTACTCTGGGGAAGATACGCAGTATTTT. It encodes CASSSISYSGEDTQYF.

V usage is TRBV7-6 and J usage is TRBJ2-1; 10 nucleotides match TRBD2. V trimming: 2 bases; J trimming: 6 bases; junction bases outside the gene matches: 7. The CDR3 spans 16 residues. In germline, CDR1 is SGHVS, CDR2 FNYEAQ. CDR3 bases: TGTGCCAGCAGCTTAAACAAAGCGGGAGGGCTCAATGAGCAGTTCTTC. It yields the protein CASSLNKAGGLNEQFF.